This is a list of T cell receptor beta chains from one sample in a study of breast tumors, draining lymph nodes, adjacent tissues. Each CDR3 protein is one row after TCRdb ran MiXCR on the multiplex PCR reads. This sample has over 100,000 distinct CDR3 sequences, with 20% to 25% found just once. The sequenced sample was axillary lymph node tissue. These receptor sequences come from a female donor with breast cancer. Some clones in this sample may be carry-over from other donors' samples. Each CDR3 is given with its conserved first and last residue. The order of the fields is D gene, J gene, clone size, V gene, CDR3 length, CDR3 DNA, CDR3 protein. A D gene is named only where the DNA matches it firmly. Size tells how often a clone was seen (once, few, many) or the class of an expanded clone, and some rows leave it out.

d_gene: .
j_gene: TRBJ2-1
abundance: many
v_gene: TRBV19
len: 15
CDR3nt: TGTGCCAGTAGTATCAGACAGGCAGCATACAATGAGCAGTTCTTC
CDR3aa: CASSIRQAAYNEQFF

d_gene: TRBD1
j_gene: TRBJ2-2
abundance: .
v_gene: TRBV30
len: 15
CDR3nt: TGTGCCTGGAGAAGGGGGCTAGTCGACACCGGGGAGCTGTTTTTT
CDR3aa: CAWRRGLVDTGELFF

d_gene: .
j_gene: TRBJ2-1
abundance: few
v_gene: TRBV7-2
len: 14
CDR3nt: TGTGCCAGCAGCGAACTAGGAACCTACAATGAGCAGTTCTTC
CDR3aa: CASSELGTYNEQFF

d_gene: .
j_gene: TRBJ2-5
abundance: many
v_gene: TRBV6-5
len: 14
CDR3nt: TGTGCCAGCAGTGGCCGGGACACTAAAGAGACCCAGTACTTC
CDR3aa: CASSGRDTKETQYF

d_gene: TRBD1
j_gene: TRBJ1-5
abundance: many
v_gene: TRBV10-3
len: 12
CDR3nt: TGTGCCATGGGACAGATCAATCAGCCCCAGCATTTT
CDR3aa: CAMGQINQPQHF

d_gene: TRBD2
j_gene: TRBJ2-2
abundance: many
v_gene: TRBV7-7
len: 13
CDR3nt: TGTGCTAGCAGCTTAAGCGGGAGCGGGGAGCTGTTTTTT
CDR3aa: CASSLSGSGELFF

d_gene: TRBD2
j_gene: TRBJ2-7
abundance: medium-sized
v_gene: TRBV11-3
len: 14
CDR3nt: TGTGCCAGCAAGTCCGGGACTAGCTCCTACGAGCAGTACTTC
CDR3aa: CASKSGTSSYEQYF

d_gene: TRBD2
j_gene: TRBJ2-1
abundance: .
v_gene: TRBV19
len: 18
CDR3nt: TGTGCCAGTAGCCCGGGACTAGCGGGAGATTCCACCCACAATGAGCCGTTCTTC
CDR3aa: CASSPGLAGDSTHNEPFF

d_gene: .
j_gene: TRBJ2-7
abundance: many
v_gene: TRBV5-7
len: 15
CDR3nt: TGTGCCAGCAGCTTGGGAATGCTCCCCCCCTACGAGCAGTACTTC
CDR3aa: CASSLGMLPPYEQYF

d_gene: .
j_gene: TRBJ2-2
abundance: many
v_gene: TRBV2
len: 15
CDR3nt: TGTGCCAGCACCTCACAGGGGCGGGGCACCGGGGAGCTGTTTTTT
CDR3aa: CASTSQGRGTGELFF

d_gene: .
j_gene: TRBJ1-3
abundance: many
v_gene: TRBV5-6
len: 13
CDR3nt: TGTGCCAGCAGCTTGACAGGAGGAAACACCATATATTTT
CDR3aa: CASSLTGGNTIYF

d_gene: TRBD2
j_gene: TRBJ2-3
abundance: many
v_gene: TRBV11-3
len: 16
CDR3nt: TGTGCCAGCAGCTCGGGACTAGCGGAATTCACAGATACGCAGTATTTT
CDR3aa: CASSSGLAEFTDTQYF

d_gene: TRBD1
j_gene: TRBJ1-4
abundance: many
v_gene: TRBV5-1
len: 13
CDR3nt: TGCGCCAGCAGACAGGGGACTAATGAAAAACTGTTTTTT
CDR3aa: CASRQGTNEKLFF

d_gene: TRBD2
j_gene: TRBJ2-3
abundance: many
v_gene: TRBV4-2
len: 19
CDR3nt: TGTGCCAGCAGCCAAGAACCACCTAGCGGGAGGGTCAACACAGATACGCAGTATTTT
CDR3aa: CASSQEPPSGRVNTDTQYF

d_gene: TRBD1
j_gene: TRBJ2-7
abundance: many
v_gene: TRBV30
len: 13
CDR3nt: TGTGCCTGGGGACAGGGGGTTTCCTACGAGCAGTACTTC
CDR3aa: CAWGQGVSYEQYF

d_gene: TRBD1
j_gene: TRBJ1-2
abundance: few
v_gene: TRBV28
len: 13
CDR3nt: TGTGCCAGCAATGAGGGGGCTGACTATGGCTACACCTTC
CDR3aa: CASNEGADYGYTF

d_gene: .
j_gene: TRBJ2-6
abundance: many
v_gene: TRBV7-9
len: 15
CDR3nt: TGTGCCAGCAGCTTGACCAGCTCTGGGGCCAACGTCCTGACTTTC
CDR3aa: CASSLTSSGANVLTF

d_gene: TRBD1
j_gene: TRBJ1-2
abundance: many
v_gene: TRBV5-5
len: 14
CDR3nt: TGTGCCAGCAGTCAAATACAGGGGGACTATGGCTACACCTTC
CDR3aa: CASSQIQGDYGYTF

d_gene: TRBD1
j_gene: TRBJ2-5
abundance: .
v_gene: TRBV12-3/TRBV12-4
len: 15
CDR3nt: TGTGCCAGCAGTTTAGCGGGACAGGGAATGGAGGCCCAGTACTTC
CDR3aa: CASSLAGQGMEAQYF

d_gene: TRBD1
j_gene: TRBJ2-7
abundance: .
v_gene: TRBV28
len: 12
CDR3nt: TGTGCCAGCAGGAGGGGGCGCTACGAGCAGTACTTC
CDR3aa: CASRRGRYEQYF

d_gene: .
j_gene: TRBJ2-1
abundance: many
v_gene: TRBV7-2
len: 13
CDR3nt: TGTGCCAGCAGTCGGGAGAGTGCTAATGAGCAGTTCTTC
CDR3aa: CASSRESANEQFF

d_gene: TRBD1
j_gene: TRBJ2-5
abundance: .
v_gene: TRBV19
len: 14
CDR3nt: TGTGCCAGTAGTGCAGACACAGGACAGGGGACCCAGTACTTC
CDR3aa: CASSADTGQGTQYF

d_gene: .
j_gene: TRBJ2-1
abundance: many
v_gene: TRBV7-9
len: 14
CDR3nt: TGTGCCAGCAGCTTAGGCTACCCCTACAATGAGCAGTTCTTC
CDR3aa: CASSLGYPYNEQFF

d_gene: TRBD1
j_gene: TRBJ2-7
abundance: many
v_gene: TRBV30
len: 13
CDR3nt: TGTGCCTGGAGTGGACAGGGTTCTTACGAGCAGTACTTC
CDR3aa: CAWSGQGSYEQYF

d_gene: .
j_gene: TRBJ2-3
abundance: many
v_gene: TRBV19
len: 13
CDR3nt: TGTGCCAGTAGTATTAAAGGGTTGGGTACGCAGTATTTT
CDR3aa: CASSIKGLGTQYF

d_gene: TRBD2
j_gene: TRBJ2-5
abundance: many
v_gene: TRBV14
len: 14
CDR3nt: TGTGCCAGCAGCCACCAACTAGCGGGAGAGACCCAGTACTTC
CDR3aa: CASSHQLAGETQYF

d_gene: .
j_gene: TRBJ1-5
abundance: many
v_gene: TRBV4-3
len: 15
CDR3nt: TGCGCCAGCAGCCAAGTGCGGCAGAAAAATCAGCCCCAGCATTTT
CDR3aa: CASSQVRQKNQPQHF